The clone carrying this T cell receptor (beta chain) was seen a handful of times. Additional DNA sequences in this sample encode the identical CDR3. The sample originates from a study of blood T cell repertoires in COVID-19. CDR3 length: 13 amino acids. With 0 bases removed from V and 3 bases from J, the gap between germline ends came to 6 bases. Per germline, CDR1 SGDLS and CDR2 YYNGEE. Profiling relied on immunoSEQ multiplex PCR, and the TCRdb table lists in-frame clones only, not all of them. The table includes 200,000 to 250,000 clones, 88% detected once. The receptor's source is a woman aged 60-75 years with acute or convalescent COVID-19. The chain joins TRBV9 to TRBJ2-5, with D hard to call. The sequenced sample was peripheral blood. CDR3 coding DNA: TGTGCCAGCAGCGTAGCGCGCGAAGAGACCCAGTACTTC. This sequence encodes CASSVAREETQYF.